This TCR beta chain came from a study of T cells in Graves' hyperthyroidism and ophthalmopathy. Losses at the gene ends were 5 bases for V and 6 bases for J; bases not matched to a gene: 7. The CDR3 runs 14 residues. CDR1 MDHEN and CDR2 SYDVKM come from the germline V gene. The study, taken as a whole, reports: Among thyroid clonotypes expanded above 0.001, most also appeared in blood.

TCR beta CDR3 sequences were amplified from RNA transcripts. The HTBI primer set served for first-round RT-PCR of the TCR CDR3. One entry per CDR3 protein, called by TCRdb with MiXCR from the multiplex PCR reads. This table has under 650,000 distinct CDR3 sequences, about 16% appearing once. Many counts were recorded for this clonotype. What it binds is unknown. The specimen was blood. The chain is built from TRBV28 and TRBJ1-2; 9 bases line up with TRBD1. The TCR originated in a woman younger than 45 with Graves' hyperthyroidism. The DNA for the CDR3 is TGTGCCAGCAGTGATAACAGGGGGCGGGATGGCTACACCTTC. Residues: CASSDNRGRDGYTF.